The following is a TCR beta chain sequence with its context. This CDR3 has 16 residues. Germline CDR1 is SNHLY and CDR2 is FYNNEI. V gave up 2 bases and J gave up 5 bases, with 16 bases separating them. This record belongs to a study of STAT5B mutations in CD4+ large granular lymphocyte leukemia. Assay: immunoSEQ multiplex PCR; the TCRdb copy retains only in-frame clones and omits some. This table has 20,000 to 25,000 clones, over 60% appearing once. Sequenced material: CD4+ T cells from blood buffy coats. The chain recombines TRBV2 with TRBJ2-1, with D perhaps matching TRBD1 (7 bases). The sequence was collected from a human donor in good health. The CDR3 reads CASSEQGGSNDNEQFF. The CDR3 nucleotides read TGTGCCAGCAGTGAACAGGGGGGCTCTAATGACAATGAGCAGTTCTTC.